One TCR beta chain is described in this entry. The antigen this receptor binds is unknown. No base quality information exists; no much larger clone differs at one position. These data are taken from a study of CD4 T cells in relation to SARS-CoV-2 and coronaviruses (dated by TCRdb to about 2021). Background for the entire study: In the ViraFEST assay, PBMCs were cultured with antigen for roughly 11 days, after which TCR beta CDR3s were sequenced to identify antigen-specific clonal expansions. Across all 12 patients in the full convalescent cohort, ages ranged from about 20 to 80 years, with a median of 38. The roughly twelve convalescent patients included 8 males and 4 females; two subjects were Hispanic. Patient-derived lymphoblastoid cell lines were used to map the HLA restriction of shared crossreactive spike epitopes. Memory CD4+ T cell crossreactivity between SARS-CoV-2 and common cold coronavirus spike proteins was assessed at the TCR clonotype level in the study. The Adaptive Biotechnologies TCR-sequencing kit was used to sequence samples from a few pre-COVID donors and the naive versus memory experiments, while other data came from Illumina-based sequencing. For other donors in the study, expansion assays were sequenced with a different, Illumina-based TCR-beta assay.

Trimming takes 1 base off V and 4 bases off J; junction bases not matched to a gene: 7. The CDR3 sequence holds 15 residues, the cysteine and phenylalanine included. The read is trimmed to its CDR3 DNA, 45 bases read in frame from base 1. In the germline V gene, CDR1 corresponds to SGHAT and CDR2 to FQNNGV. Broad study findings and their caveats: Because the crossreactivity analysis focused on spike protein, crossreactivity against other viral proteins was not assessed. Sequencing of naive versus memory cells indicated that the assay detects memory recall responses, not primary responses primed during culture. Compared with monoreactive clones, crossreactive clones had significantly weaker SARS-CoV-2-driven expansion, a result consistent with antigenic imprinting. Around two thirds of donors had memory CD4+ clonotypes that crossrecognized SARS-CoV-2 and at least one common cold coronavirus spike. Because no donor provided both pre-pandemic and post-infection samples, tracing the source of pre-existing responses was limited. The study was constrained by small numbers of patients and of tested TCRs.

Survey-level immunoSEQ TCR-beta sequencing was performed on DNA from CEF-cultured naive and memory CD4+ T cells. Concerning the study's data processing: Preprocessing removed nonproductive sequences and CDR3s not starting with C, not ending with F or W, or shorter than 7 amino acids. The MANAFEST web app identified antigen-specific clonotypes based on expansion compared with the reference and other culture wells. A clone counted as positive if significantly expanded in 2 of 3 replicate wells versus the reference culture at FDR below 0.05. To be called positive, a clone also had to show significant expansion compared with every other tandem well and an odds ratio greater than 5. Cultured and uncultured naive and memory CD4+ repertoires were searched for previously identified spike- and CEF-reactive CDR3s. CDR3 homology was quantified as pairwise Levenshtein distance, calculated with the stringdist R package after three terminal residues were trimmed from each end. TCRdb's version of the immuneACCESS table is confined to in-frame rearrangements and falls short of the full clone set. An unresolved V gene accounts for under half of the shortfall where checked; the remainder is of unknown origin. The DNA gave D and trimming, while V, J and clone size come from that table. Here the sample has about 43,000 clones; about 80% occur a single time. Jointly, the top ten make up 1.4% of the sample.

Naive and memory CD4+ T cells were separated from cryopreserved PBMCs by CD4 enrichment followed by EasySep naive CD4+ T cell enrichment. For roughly 11 days, sorted naive or memory CD4+ T cells (about 9.5 x 10^4) were cultured at a 1:1 ratio with T cell-depleted PBMCs and CEF peptides. Triplicate replicate wells were generally used for each peptide culture condition. PBMCs were isolated from leukapheresis product or whole blood by Ficoll-Paque PLUS gradient centrifugation. The PBMCs went either fresh into the expansion assay or into cryopreservation at -140 degrees C. The QIAamp Micro DNA Kit was used to extract genomic DNA from the CD4+ T cells.

The clonotype originates from an adult with COVID-19. The material sequenced was naive CD4+ T cells from PBMCs, cultured in vitro. What this sample's cell subset or site label stands for: naive CD4+ T cells isolated by negative enrichment. The chain is made from TRBV11-2 and TRBJ2-7, with 7 central nucleotides matching TRBD2. The CDR3 protein is CASSLGGEGSYEQYF. The nucleotide sequence is given as TGTGCCAGCAGCTTAGGCGGGGAGGGTTCGTACGAGCAGTACTTC. Joined to the reference TRBV11-2 and TRBJ2-7 proteins, this CDR3 gives the full variable domain: EAGVAQSPRYKIIEKRQSVAFWCNPISGHATLYWYQQILGQGPKLLIQFQNNGVVDDSQLPKDRFSAERLKGVDSTLKIQPAKLEDSAVYLCASSLGGEGSYEQYFGPGTRLTVT.